This TCR beta chain was recorded in a study of T cell responses to AZD1222 COVID-19 vaccine (dated by TCRdb to the early 2020s). Broadly, across the study: A total of just over 230 trial participants underwent TCR sequencing, of whom under 220 had received two doses of AZD1222 and roughly 26 had received two doses of the MenACWY control vaccine. Enrollment into the trials was organized by age into subgroups of 18-55, 56-69 and 70-plus years, and those subgroups contained roughly 160, 29 and 62 TCR-sequenced participants, respectively.

The paper's findings and limits, for the study overall: Because no day 14 peak-response samples were available, repertoires were characterized only after the peak T cell response. Conclusions about previously exposed vaccinees were limited because only six AZD1222 recipients were SARS-CoV-2 seropositive at baseline. After two AZD1222 doses, both the breadth and the depth of spike-specific TCRs were significantly higher than at day 0 and than in MenACWY recipients. Nearly half of unique spike-specific TCRs reportedly recognized epitopes outside regions mutated in the B.1.351 and B.1.1.7 variants. In the small 56-69-year group, the increase in depth fell short of significance, most likely because of low power. Participants were mostly white British and included more females than males, and it was suggested by the authors that clonal diversity may have been underestimated. The whole spike protein was spanned by vaccine-associated CD4 TCRs, and dominant responses were seen in regions 160-218 and 743-854.

The CDR3 regions of human TCRbeta chains were analyzed by immunosequencing. The paper's data handling went like this. Repertoire TCRs were checked for matches against a reference library of SARS-CoV-2-specific TCRs that had been generated using the MIRA antigen-specificity platform. Breadth was defined as the fraction of unique TCRs that were SARS-CoV-2-associated, and depth was defined as the fraction of total T cells that were SARS-CoV-2-associated. Using the MIRA data, each spike-specific TCR was mapped to the spike region that the TCR reacts to and placed in a CD4 or CD8 class. Log10-transformed breadth and depth values were compared by one-way ANOVA with Sidak's multiple comparisons tests. Imported from immuneACCESS, the table was reduced by TCRdb to in-frame sequences with V and J called. These copies leave out some clones; in studies compared against another copy, an unresolved V gene accounts for under half, and the cause of the remainder is not known. V and J calls and clone size are as listed in that table; D and trimming were resolved from the DNA. The sample table contains approximately 150,000 clones; only one count was recorded for roughly 87% of them. The ten most abundant clones make up around 1.7% of the sample.

In the paper's terms, the time point label means: about 28 days (+/-7) after the second vaccine dose. AZD1222 recipients whose second dose came at about 4 weeks and those whose second dose came at about 12 weeks were combined into one group, since spike-specific TCR depth and breadth did not differ between the two schedules. Vaccinee samples were obtained from the UK trials COV001 and COV002, which included a single-blind randomized controlled phase 2/3 trial of AZD1222 (ChAdOx1 nCoV-19) in healthy adults. For TCRbeta chain sequencing, PBMC samples were collected from trial participants at day 0 and at day 28 after the second dose. CDR1 SNHLY and CDR2 FYNNEI were looked up in the germline V gene. The CDR3, from cysteine to phenylalanine, totals 15 residues. Just CDR3 DNA is preserved here, 45 bases in frame from base 1. Trimming accounts for 6 bases at V and 3 bases at J, while the number of junction bases matched to no gene is 7.

A note on this clone: The clone's antigen remains unknown. One base away there is no much larger clone; base qualities are not given.

This clonotype originated in an adult who received the AZD1222 COVID-19 vaccine. The sequencing here drew on peripheral blood, taken 28 days after the second AZD1222 dose. Here the chain combines TRBV2 and TRBJ1-3, with 8 bases matching TRBD1. The nucleotide sequence reads as follows: TGTGCCAGCAGCGGCGGACAGGGCTATGGAAACACCATATATTTT. This yields the protein CASSGGQGYGNTIYF.